This TCR beta chain originates from a study of blood T cell repertoires in COVID-19. Study-wide background: T cells, B-cell-depleted T cells, or PBMCs provided the cDNA or gDNA that served as material.

The CDR3 is made up of 15 amino acids. V trimming: 1 base; J trimming: 2 bases; junction bases outside the gene matches: 5. Per germline, CDR1 MNHEY and CDR2 SVGEGT. Methods used by the authors: Reference gene primer amplification in the assay estimated nucleated cell counts. Measured with immunoSEQ multiplex PCR; TCRdb has only the in-frame clones, and not every one. The V and J calls and clone size are taken from that table; D and trimming were inferred from the DNA. Of some 200,000 clones in the sample, about 72% were seen once. Participants were aged 18 to 89 years, lived in 24 US areas, and enrolled virtually. This clone has ten or more counts.

The rearrangement joins TRBV6-2 or TRBV6-3 to TRBJ2-7, with 7 positions matching TRBD2. Source material: PBMCs or T cells enriched from blood (not recorded which). The receptor was isolated from a woman aged 50 to 65 who had recovered from COVID-19. CDR3 residues: CASSYWSGAAYEQYF. CDR3 sequence (DNA): TGTGCCAGCAGTTACTGGAGCGGGGCCGCCTACGAGCAGTACTTC.